A selection of T cell receptor beta chains follows, all from one sample in a study of cytomegalovirus exposure and HLA in healthy donors. Using immunoSEQ multiplex PCR, the repertoire was profiled, and TCRdb retains in-frame clones only, with some absent. This table holds some 120,000 clones, 74% found once. Sequencing was done on a sample of PBMCs. The receptors here all came from a human donor in good health. Each CDR3 is given without its conserved first and last residue. The size entry is marked missing in some rows and otherwise reads once, few, many or a size class.

>TRBV30|NA
AWGRDTVTYEQY
>TRBV7-2|NA
ASSSRDRLYNEQF
>TRBV7-9|NA
ASSSLEFGETQY
>TRBV29-1|NA
SGRGNTEAF
>TRBV5-1|NA
ASSGLDLRTGELF
>TRBV29-1|NA
SVERQQGYEQY
>TRBV19|NA
ASSPESAGPTSAREQY
>TRBV2|NA
ASSKDQGSSYEQY
>TRBV7-9|NA
ASSLLAETYEQY
>TRBV6-1|few
ASAPGINYGYT
>TRBV7-8|NA
ASSFDSEAF
>TRBV6-5|NA
ASTRADSLINEQF
>TRBV10-3|once
AISKSLAHEQF
>TRBV6-5|NA
ASSYSGTGDEKLF
>TRBV30|few
AWTQSAGTSAYNEQF
>TRBV6-1|NA
ASSEEGTGAYEQY
>TRBV19|NA
ASSPGYWGYT
>TRBV28|NA
ASSSPTSRAGELF
>TRBV19|NA
ASSIPQGRMNTEAF
>TRBV5-6|NA
ASSGLAGGNTDTQY
>TRBV30|NA
AWSVLHEQY
>TRBV9|NA
ASSVEGAAGLNTIY
>TRBV7-2|NA
ASSLPSGGYT
>TRBV28|NA
ASSQQTGRETQY
>TRBV29-1|few
SVEDDGTGIDEQY
>TRBV18|NA
ASSLNYYEQY
>TRBV27|once
ASSLGTHDYEQY
>TRBV7-9|NA
ASSLTGGRDEQF
>TRBV7-9|few
ASSLGGAGGRYEQY
>TRBV6-1|NA
ASSEGRGLTYEQY
>TRBV28|NA
ASSFRQGYGYT
>TRBV7-3|once
ASSFGQQETQY
>TRBV2|NA
ASRVSGGPYEQY
>TRBV30|NA
TWQGLSGNTIY
>TRBV7-2|few
ASSFRQGITNEKLF
>TRBV18|NA
ASALFGQGGFNYGYT
>TRBV29-1|NA
SVAEELNSPLH
>TRBV5-1|few
ASSTGLAGGLETQY